The clone carrying this TCR beta chain was seen a single time. Its antigen remains unknown. This record comes from a study of T cell repertoires in cytomegalovirus infection. On the study more broadly: A matching HLA type, together with CMV infection, was signaled by public TCR beta signatures.

Points from the study as a whole: Totalled public TCR beta family frequency picked out people who carried CMV plus the relevant HLA.

A single record per CDR3 protein comes from TCRdb applying MiXCR to the reads. The repertoire holds 100,000 or so distinct CDR3 sequences, with roughly two fifths as singletons. Deletions cut 0 bases from V and 7 bases from J, with 15 bases between. Germline CDR1 reads MGHRA; CDR2 reads YSYEKL. The CDR3 loop spans 15 amino acids. The source material was CD8+ T cells from cultured PBMCs, sampled from culture after CMV antigen stimulation. The sequence was obtained from a human donor in good health (CMV status not recorded). Some clones in this sample may be carry-over from other donors' samples. The rearrangement links TRBV4-1 to TRBJ1-1, with D possibly TRBD1 on 5 matching bases. The CDR3 nucleotides read TGCGCCAGCAGCCAAGATGGTTTTAGGCAGGGTGAAGCTTTCTTT. The encoded protein is CASSQDGFRQGEAFF.